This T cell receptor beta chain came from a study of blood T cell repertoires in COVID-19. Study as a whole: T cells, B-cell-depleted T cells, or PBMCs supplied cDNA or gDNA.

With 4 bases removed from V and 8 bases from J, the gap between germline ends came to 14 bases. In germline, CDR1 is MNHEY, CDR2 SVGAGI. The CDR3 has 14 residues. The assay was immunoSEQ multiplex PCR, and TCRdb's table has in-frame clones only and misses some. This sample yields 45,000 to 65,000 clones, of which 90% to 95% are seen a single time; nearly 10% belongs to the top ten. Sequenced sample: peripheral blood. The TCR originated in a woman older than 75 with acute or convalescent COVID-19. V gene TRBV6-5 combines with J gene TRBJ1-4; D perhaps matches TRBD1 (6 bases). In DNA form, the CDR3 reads TGTGCCAGCAGTTTACAACAGGGTCGGGAAAAACTGTTTTTT. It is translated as CASSLQQGREKLFF.